This section outlines one TCR beta chain sequence together with its context. This CDR3 spans 12 amino acids. V was clipped by 2 bases and J by 13 bases; unmatched bases: 3. Germline-derived CDR1 and CDR2 are MNHEY and SMNVEV (reference sequence). These data originate in a study of control samples from healthy donors and cancer patients. This table comes from immunoSEQ multiplex PCR, and its TCRdb copy is limited to in-frame clones, with some not included. The sample has 130,000 to 150,000 clones; over 90% are singletons. The TCR comes from a man aged 60-69 years with colorectal cancer. The sequencing sample was made of PBMCs. The chain has TRBV27 and TRBJ1-4; 8 nucleotides agree with TRBD1. The CDR3, as DNA: TGTGCCAGCAGTTTACTCAGGGGGCCACTGTTTTTT. It yields the protein CASSLLRGPLFF.